This T cell receptor (beta chain) derives from a study of cytomegalovirus exposure and HLA in healthy donors. Findings and caveats of the study: Reportedly, a later analysis found an Asian-associated ancestry cluster had fewer N-insertions than the roughly 700-donor mean. It was about 150 TCR beta chains that were listed as cytomegalovirus-associated. It was likely that a cluster of highly shared sequence variants was a sequencing artifact.

Use of 60 Vbeta and 13 Jbeta primers characterized the PCR. The method was immunoSEQ multiplex PCR; TCRdb's version includes in-frame clones alone and lacks a portion of them. Among 140,000 or so clones listed, less than 85% were seen once. As for this clone: Its antigen is undetermined.

This receptor was identified in a man aged 18 to 29 in good health and CMV-seropositive. The material sequenced was PBMCs.

The CDR3 region has the DNA TGTGCCAGCAGCTATTATAGCAATCAGCCCCAGCATTTT. This sequence encodes CASSYYSNQPQHF. The chain uses TRBV7-6 and TRBJ1-5; D not certain. V lost 4 bases to trimming and J lost 0 bases, with 4 bases between them. The CDR3 loop spans 13 amino acids. CDR1 SGHVS and CDR2 FNYEAQ come from the germline V gene.